Below are 21 T cell receptor beta chains sequenced from a single sample in a study of blood T cell repertoires in COVID-19. The protocol was immunoSEQ multiplex PCR, while the TCRdb copy is restricted to in-frame clones and leaves out a portion. The table lists about 98,000 clones, about four fifths of them singletons. Sequenced: peripheral blood. These TCRs come from a human donor in a cohort sampled during active COVID-19.

The V and J genes are TRBV6-5 and TRBJ2-3, with 9 bases lining up with TRBD1. V lost 2 bases to trimming and J lost 3 bases; unmatched junction nucleotides: 6. The CDR3 runs to 16 residues. Per the germline V gene, CDR1 is MNHEY and CDR2 is SVGAGI. The DNA of the CDR3 is TGTGCCAGCAGTTACCAACCGGGACAGGGAACAGATACGCAGTATTTT. Protein: CASSYQPGQGTDTQYF.

The chain recombines TRBV4-1 with TRBJ1-1; no reliable D call. Trimming pared 1 base from V and 8 bases from J, leaving 14 bases between. This CDR3 region has 14 residues. The germline V gene encodes CDR1 MGHRA and CDR2 YSYEKL. CDR3 residues: CASSQVILAPEAFF. Here the CDR3 DNA reads TGCGCCAGCAGCCAAGTCATTTTGGCCCCAGAAGCTTTCTTT.

This rearrangement joins TRBV7-8 to TRBJ2-7, with 9 bases that match TRBD2. CDR1 is SGHVS, CDR2 FQNEAQ, per germline. V shed 5 bases, J shed 6 bases, and the junction held 17 bases outside the gene matches. This CDR3 contains 17 residues. In nucleotides, the CDR3 is TGTGCCAGCAGCCTAGGAACGTGGCGGGGGGGCGAAGGCGAGCAGTACTTC. This translates into CASSLGTWRGGEGEQYF.

CDR3 in DNA: TGCGCCAGCAGCGCAGGGACTGAGTACAATGAGCAGTTCTTC. As protein: CASSAGTEYNEQFF. This chain joins TRBV5-1 and TRBJ2-1, with D perhaps TRBD2 (6 bases). Trimming stripped 4 bases from V and 4 bases from J, with 12 bases between. This CDR3 is 14 amino acids long. The germline V gene has CDR1 SGHRS and CDR2 YFSETQ.

This chain uses TRBV6-5 with TRBJ1-1; no clear D. Per the germline V gene, CDR1 is MNHEY and CDR2 is SVGAGI. V lost 4 bases and J lost 5, with 11 bases in between. There are 13 residues in the CDR3. The CDR3 is CASSFNSGTEAFF. CDR3 nucleotides: TGTGCCAGCAGTTTTAACAGTGGAACTGAAGCTTTCTTT.

The chain employs TRBV7-9 and TRBJ1-5, with 7 bases aligning to TRBD1. The CDR3 length is 14 residues. Germline V gives CDR1 SEHNR, CDR2 FQNEAQ (reference sequence). The ends lost 4 bases at V and 3 bases at J; junction bases unmatched: 3. In DNA form, the CDR3 reads TGTGCCAGCAGCTACGGACAGGTCAATCAGCCCCAGCATTTT. Its protein is CASSYGQVNQPQHF.

The rearrangement joins TRBV9 to TRBJ2-7; 7 bases match TRBD1. CDR1 is SGDLS, CDR2 YYNGEE, per germline. Germline trimming cut 5 bases from V and 3 bases from J; bases unmatched to any gene: 11. CDR3 length: 15 residues. Here the CDR3 reads CASRDLPGTDYEQYF. The CDR3, as DNA: TGTGCCAGCAGAGACCTACCCGGGACAGACTACGAGCAGTACTTC.

The genes are TRBV4-2 and TRBJ1-1, with D possibly being TRBD1 (5 bases). V was trimmed by 4 bases and J by 3 bases, leaving 12 bases between them. Germline lookup yields CDR1 LGHNA and CDR2 YNFKEQ. CDR3 length: 14 amino acids. The CDR3 is CASSPVGLYTEAFF. The CDR3 DNA reads TGTGCCAGCAGCCCAGTGGGACTTTACACTGAAGCTTTCTTT.

CDR3 residues: CASSRGAGGPYNEQFF. CDR3 coding DNA: TGTGCCAGCAGCCGCGGAGCGGGGGGACCGTACAATGAGCAGTTCTTC. The chain carries TRBV3-1 (or the pseudogene TRBV3-2) and TRBJ2-1; 9 bases match TRBD2. Germline V gene data show CDR1 as LGHDT and CDR2 as YNNKEL (reference sequence). The ends lost 4 bases at V and 4 bases at J; junction bases unmatched: 8. This CDR3 spans 16 amino acids.

The sample holds a few counts of this clone. The chain is built from TRBV19 and TRBJ2-2; TRBD1 aligns across 10 bases. J was trimmed by 6 bases and V by 4 bases; bases with no gene match: 5. This CDR3 is built from 15 residues. CDR1 is LNHDA, CDR2 SQIVND, per germline (reference sequence). CDR3: CASSTRQGAAGELFF. CDR3 DNA sequence: TGTGCCAGTAGTACCAGACAGGGGGCAGCCGGGGAGCTGTTTTTT.

V usage is TRBV5-1 and J usage is TRBJ2-6; a weak D match, TRBD1 (6 bases). This CDR3 comprises 16 residues. With 4 bases removed from V and 2 bases from J, the gap between germline ends came to 13 bases. Germline loops: CDR1 SGHRS, CDR2 YFSETQ. CDR3 loop: CASSLNTGTGANVLTF. Here the CDR3 DNA reads TGCGCCAGCAGCCTAAACACAGGGACTGGGGCCAACGTCCTGACTTTC.

This clone has only a few counts. V is TRBV7-3 and J is TRBJ2-4, with TRBD1 matching 9 bases. Germline lookup yields CDR1 SGHTA and CDR2 FQGTGA. The CDR3 has 16 amino acids. V was clipped by 0 bases and J by 9 bases; unmatched bases: 9. The CDR3 region has the DNA TGTGCCAGCAGCTTAACGGGGGACAGGGAAAAAGGCATTCAGTACTTC. Translating gives CASSLTGDREKGIQYF.

The CDR3 bases are TGTGCCAGCAGTGACTCCAACAGGGGGCTTACTGAAGCTTTCTTT. Translated, it gives CASSDSNRGLTEAFF. The J gene is TRBJ1-1, the V gene TRBV6-4, with 9 bases aligning to TRBD1. The CDR3 extends over 15 amino acids. The V gene's germline CDR1 is MRHNA and CDR2 SNTAGT. V shed 0 bases and J 5 bases; nucleotides not matched to a gene: 4.

With regard to this clone: Other DNA sequences in this specimen translate into the identical CDR3. The chain links TRBV18 to TRBJ1-2, with D possibly TRBD1 on 5 matching bases. CDR1 and CDR2 from the germline V gene are KGHSH and LQKENI. V was clipped by 2 bases and J by 0 bases, with 10 bases between them. The CDR3 runs 15 residues. The CDR3 sequence is CASSPGAVPNYGYTF. CDR3 bases: TGTGCCAGCTCACCAGGGGCAGTCCCTAACTATGGCTACACCTTC.

The chain carries TRBV9 and TRBJ2-7, with 12 bases matching TRBD2. The CDR3 totals 14 residues. V was clipped by 3 bases and J by 5 bases; unmatched bases: 3. Germline V gives CDR1 SGDLS, CDR2 YYNGEE. In DNA, the CDR3 is TGTGCCAGCAGCGGGACTAGCGGGGACCACGAGCAGTACTTC. The encoded protein is CASSGTSGDHEQYF. Looking up the rest from reference TRBV9 and TRBJ2-7 gives the full variable domain: DSGVTQTPKHLITATGQRVTLRCSPRSGDLSVYWYQQSLDQGLQFLIQYYNGEERAKGNILERFSAQQFPDLHSELNLSSLELGDSALYFCASSGTSGDHEQYFGPGTRLTVT.

Only one count was recorded for this clone. The chain couples TRBV2 to TRBJ1-2; 9 positions agree with TRBD1. Trimming took 8 bases from V and 8 from J; bases not matched to a gene: 12. This CDR3 is built from 14 residues. CDR1 SNHLY and CDR2 FYNNEI come from the germline V gene. The CDR3, as DNA: TGTGCCAGCGCCGTCCTTACAGGGGGCGGGGGCTACACCTTC. Its protein is CASAVLTGGGGYTF.

V gene TRBV27 combines with J gene TRBJ1-2; tentative D call: TRBD1 (6 bases). This CDR3 comprises 15 residues. Germline lookup yields CDR1 MNHEY and CDR2 SMNVEV (reference sequence). Between the trimmed V and J ends, which lost 8 bases and 6 bases, there was a span of 22 bases. The CDR3 here is CASSSWAYYRDGYTF. As DNA, the CDR3 is TGTGCCAGCTCTTCCTGGGCCTATTACAGGGATGGCTACACCTTC.

V gene TRBV18 combines with J gene TRBJ1-1, with 9 bases identical to TRBD1. The CDR3 extends over 14 amino acids. Germline CDR1 and CDR2: KGHSH and LQKENI. Trimming cost V 3 bases and J 4 bases; bases outside gene matches: 3. CDR3 nucleotides: TGTGCCAGCTCACCCGGACAGGGGTTCACTGAAGCTTTCTTT. This codes for CASSPGQGFTEAFF. Supplemented by reference TRBV18 and TRBJ1-1, the full variable domain reads NAGVMQNPRHLVRRRGQEARLRCSPMKGHSHVYWYRQLPEEGLKFMVYLQKENIIDESGMPKERFSAEFPKEGPSILRIQQVVRGDSAAYFCASSPGQGFTEAFFGQGTRLTVV.

This rearrangement joins TRBV28 to TRBJ1-6; TRBD1 might be the D (5 bases). The CDR3 is 15 residues long. CDR1 MDHEN and CDR2 SYDVKM come from the germline V gene. V dropped 4 bases and J dropped 14 bases, with 21 bases sitting between them. CDR3 bases: TGTGCCAGCAGTTCGTGGACTGAGAGATGGGGGGCCCTCCACTTT. As protein: CASSSWTERWGALHF.

The chain links TRBV7-9 to TRBJ2-7; TRBD2 agrees at 7 bases. The CDR3 has 17 amino acids. V gave up 5 bases and J gave up 0 bases; unmatched junction bases: 13. The germline CDR1 and CDR2 sequences are SEHNR and FQNEAQ (reference sequence). CDR3 nucleotide sequence: TGTGCCAGCAGCCCAACCGGGGGGATCCGCGGCTCCTACGAGCAGTACTTC. It yields the protein CASSPTGGIRGSYEQYF.

The chain recombines TRBV7-3 with TRBJ2-1, with a possible D match to TRBD1 (6 bases). Trimming stripped 5 bases from V and 9 bases from J, with 23 bases between. Per the germline V gene, CDR1 is SGHTA and CDR2 is FQGTGA. The CDR3 covers 16 residues. CDR3 DNA: TGTGCCAGCAGCCCATTTCCAGGGGCTGGTCAGGGTGAGCAGTTCTTC. Translation: CASSPFPGAGQGEQFF.